Listed here are 6 T cell receptor beta chains from one sample, sequenced in a study of blood T cell repertoires in COVID-19. Repertoires were generated with immunoSEQ multiplex PCR, while TCRdb's copy carries only in-frame clones and drops some. This table has approximately 110,000 clones, approximately 85% appearing once. The specimen sequenced was peripheral blood. These receptors all stem from a woman of 80 years or more with COVID-19, enrolled during active disease.

The CDR3 DNA is TGCGCCAGCAGCGAGGGACTAGCGGGAGGGCAGGTGCAGTATTTT. Its protein is CASSEGLAGGQVQYF. V and J are TRBV5-1 and TRBJ2-3; 16 bases match TRBD2. This CDR3 is built from 15 residues. V gave up 4 bases and J gave up 11 bases; unmatched junction bases: 7. Germline-derived CDR1 and CDR2 are SGHRS and YFSETQ. The complete variable domain, with remaining parts taken from reference TRBV5-1 and TRBJ2-3, reads KAGVTQTPRYLIKTRGQQVTLSCSPISGHRSVSWYQQTPGQGLQFLFEYFSETQRNKGNFPGRFSGRQFSNSRSEMNVSTLELGDSALYLCASSEGLAGGQVQYFGPGTRLTVL.

The chain uses TRBV6-5 and TRBJ2-3; no clear D. Trimming pared 0 bases from V and 8 bases from J, leaving 9 bases between. This CDR3 comprises 13 residues. Germline CDR1 and CDR2: MNHEY and SVGAGI. This CDR3 reads CASSYSSRATQYF. The CDR3 coding sequence is TGTGCCAGCAGTTACTCGTCCCGCGCTACGCAGTATTTT.

The genes are TRBV19 and TRBJ1-5; D is uncertain. The CDR3 is 14 amino acids. Germline CDR1 is LNHDA and CDR2 is SQIVND (reference sequence). V shed 2 bases and J shed 7 bases, with 12 bases lying between them. CDR3 in amino acids: CASSIQGSGQPQHF. In DNA, the CDR3 is TGTGCCAGTAGTATACAAGGGTCGGGGCAGCCCCAGCATTTT.

This sequence joins TRBV5-4 and TRBJ2-7, with TRBD1 matching 10 bases. The germline V gene has CDR1 SGHNT and CDR2 YYREEE (reference sequence). Losses at the gene ends were 4 bases for V and 7 bases for J; bases not matched to a gene: 11. The CDR3 runs 15 residues. The CDR3 bases are TGTGCCAGCAGCATTTCGACAGGGGGCGCGGGGGAGCAGTACTTC. This encodes CASSISTGGAGEQYF.

The rearrangement uses TRBV11-2 and TRBJ2-3; 13 positions match TRBD2. CDR1 and CDR2 (germline): SGHAT, FQNNGV. The ends lost 5 bases at V and 3 bases at J; junction bases unmatched: 8. The CDR3 is 17 amino acids. The CDR3 DNA reads as TGTGCCAGCAGCGGGACTAGCGGGACCCTTCGGACAGATACGCAGTATTTT. Amino acids: CASSGTSGTLRTDTQYF. Full variable domain (missing parts from reference TRBV11-2 and TRBJ2-3): EAGVAQSPRYKIIEKRQSVAFWCNPISGHATLYWYQQILGQGPKLLIQFQNNGVVDDSQLPKDRFSAERLKGVDSTLKIQPAKLEDSAVYLCASSGTSGTLRTDTQYFGPGTRLTVL.

The chain uses TRBV7-3 and TRBJ2-1; 11 positions agree with TRBD2. The junction had 7 bases not matched to a gene; V was cut back by 5 bases and J by 7 bases. Germline assignment: CDR1 SGHTA and CDR2 FQGTGA. This CDR3 is 15 amino acids long. CDR3 protein: CASSIDSGRANEQFF. For the CDR3, the DNA is TGTGCCAGCAGCATAGATAGCGGGAGGGCGAATGAGCAGTTCTTC.